This TCR beta chain was sequenced in a study of OX40 agonist ivuxolimab in advanced cancers. This clone appeared once. Sampled blood was obtained at baseline, cycle 4 day 1, and cycle 7 day 1. Sequencing was performed with immunoSEQ multiplex PCR; in TCRdb, only in-frame clones are kept and a portion is missing. The sample consists of 37,000 or so clones, less than 85% of them appearing once. This CDR3 has 15 residues. V trimming: 5 bases; J trimming: 3 bases; junction bases outside the gene matches: 7. Germline CDR1 SGHRS, CDR2 YFSETQ. The specimen was CD4+ or CD8+ T cells sorted from blood, collected in a trial of the OX40 agonist ivuxolimab. The clonotype originates from an adult with an advanced solid tumor such as melanoma, head and neck, liver or kidney cancer. The chain has TRBV5-1 and TRBJ2-1; TRBD1 matches 8 bases. The CDR3 protein is CASRLGQGNYNEQFF. In nucleotides, the CDR3 is TGCGCCAGCAGACTAGGACAGGGAAACTACAATGAGCAGTTCTTC. Using reference TRBV5-1 and TRBJ2-1 for the parts outside the CDR3, the full variable domain is KAGVTQTPRYLIKTRGQQVTLSCSPISGHRSVSWYQQTPGQGLQFLFEYFSETQRNKGNFPGRFSGRQFSNSRSEMNVSTLELGDSALYLCASRLGQGNYNEQFFGPGTRLTVL.